This T cell receptor (beta chain) came from a study of T cell responses to AZD1222 COVID-19 vaccine (dated by TCRdb to 2020 to 2023). Concerning the study at large: TCR sequencing covered roughly 230 trial participants: 200 to 220 given two doses of AZD1222 and 26 given two doses of MenACWY control vaccine. Trial participants were enrolled into age subgroups of 18-55, 56-69 and 70-plus years, which contained approximately 150, 28 and 58 TCR-sequenced participants, respectively. Broad study findings and their caveats: Vaccine-associated CD4 TCRs spanned the whole spike protein, with dominant responses in regions 160-218 and 743-854. Reportedly, close to half of the unique spike-specific TCRs recognized epitopes lying outside the regions that are mutated in the B.1.351 and B.1.1.7 variants. Because no day 14 peak-response samples were available, the repertoires could be characterized only after the peak T cell response. Participants were mostly white British and included more females than males, and it was suggested by the authors that clonal diversity may have been underestimated. The 56-69-year group was small, and its depth increase did not reach significance, likely because of low power. Conclusions about previously exposed vaccinees are limited, since just 5 or 6 AZD1222 recipients were seropositive for SARS-CoV-2 at baseline. After two AZD1222 doses, both the breadth and the depth of spike-specific TCRs were significantly higher than at day 0 and than in MenACWY recipients.

The CDR3 regions of human TCRbeta chains were analyzed by immunosequencing. On the study's bioinformatics: TCRs in the repertoires were compared against a reference library of SARS-CoV-2-specific TCRs that had been generated with the MIRA antigen-specificity platform. Breadth was defined as the fraction of unique TCRs that were SARS-CoV-2-associated. Depth was defined as the fraction of total T cells that were SARS-CoV-2-associated. Using the MIRA data, each spike-specific TCR was mapped to the spike region that the TCR reacts to and placed in a CD4 or CD8 class. Log10-transformed breadth and depth values were compared by one-way ANOVA with Sidak's multiple comparisons tests. TCRdb stores this immuneACCESS table with in-frame sequences only. Part of the clones is absent; in the studies checked, under half of the shortfall reflects unresolved V genes, and no reason is known for the rest. V and J calls and clone size are given by that table; D and trimming were obtained from the DNA. The sample yields 200,000 or so clones; under 95% were counted once. The top ten hold about 1% of the sample.

Interpreted using the paper, the time point label stands for: about 28 days (+/-7) after the second vaccine dose. Because spike-specific TCR depth and breadth did not differ between the two schedules, AZD1222 recipients who got a second dose at roughly 4 weeks were pooled with those who got a second dose at roughly 12 weeks. The vaccinee samples were drawn from two UK trials, COV001 and COV002, one of which was a single-blind randomized controlled phase 2/3 trial testing AZD1222 (ChAdOx1 nCoV-19) in healthy adults. For TCRbeta chain sequencing, PBMC samples from trial participants were taken at day 0 and at day 28 after the second dose. In the case of this clone: The antigen it binds to is not known. No clone much larger than this one lies a single base away; base qualities are absent.

Via the germline V gene, CDR1 is SGHTA and CDR2 FQGTGA. V has 5 bases trimmed and J has 3 bases trimmed; junction bases matching no gene number 7. CDR3 length: 15 amino acids, cysteine to phenylalanine. Only the CDR3 DNA stays, 45 bases, in frame from base 1. The chain links TRBV7-3 with TRBJ2-3; 8 middle bases align to TRBD2. This TCR was recovered from an adult who received the AZD1222 COVID-19 vaccine. The specimen was peripheral blood, collected 28 days after the second AZD1222 dose. The encoded CDR3 is CASSRGGYQTDTQYF. The nucleotide sequence is given as TGTGCCAGCAGCCGGGGGGGCTACCAAACAGATACGCAGTATTTT. Supplemented by the reference TRBV7-3 and TRBJ2-3 proteins around the CDR3, the complete variable domain is GAGVSQTPSNKVTEKGKYVELRCDPISGHTALYWYRQSLGQGPEFLIYFQGTGAADDSGLPNDRFFAVRPEGSVSTLKIQRTERGDSAVYLCASSRGGYQTDTQYFGPGTRLTVL.